The sequence of this T cell receptor beta chain was determined in a study of graft-versus-host responses after intestinal transplantation. Overall study: The recipients all started with anti-thymocyte globulin induction and then took tacrolimus and steroids for two to four years. Findings and caveats of the study: Recipient-marrow GvH clones were detected, some having first appeared in ileum or blood.

Germline CDR1 LNHDA, CDR2 SQIVND (reference sequence). The CDR3 has 13 amino acids. With 5 bases removed from V and 6 bases from J, the gap between germline ends came to 11 bases. Using immunoSEQ multiplex PCR, the repertoire was profiled, and TCRdb retains in-frame clones only, with some absent. The sample holds roughly 110,000 clones, 80% to 90% seen once. As for this clone: Its antigen is still unknown.

The material sequenced was unstimulated CD4+ T cells sorted from spleen or lymph node cells, taken before transplant. The chain is built from TRBV19 and TRBJ1-5, with a tentative D call TRBD1 (5 bases). The origin of this receptor is a human donor who was the organ donor for an intestinal transplant. The CDR3 DNA reads TGTGCCAGTAGTCCAAGGGGCGGTCAGCCCCAGCATTTT. Amino acid sequence: CASSPRGGQPQHF.